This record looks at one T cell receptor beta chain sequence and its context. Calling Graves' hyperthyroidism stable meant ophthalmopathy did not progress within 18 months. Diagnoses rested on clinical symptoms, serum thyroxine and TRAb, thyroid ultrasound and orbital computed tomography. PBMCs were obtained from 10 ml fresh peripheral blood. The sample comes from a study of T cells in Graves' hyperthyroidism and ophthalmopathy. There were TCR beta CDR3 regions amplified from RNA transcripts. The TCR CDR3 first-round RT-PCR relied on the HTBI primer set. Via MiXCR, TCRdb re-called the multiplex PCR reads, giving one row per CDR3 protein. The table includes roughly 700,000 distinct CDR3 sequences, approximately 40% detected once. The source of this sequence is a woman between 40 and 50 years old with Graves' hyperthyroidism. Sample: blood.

The CDR3 DNA reads TGTGCCAGCAGCTTACGTCCGGCACAGACAAATGAAAAACTGTTTTTT. Encoded protein: CASSLRPAQTNEKLFF. This chain connects TRBV7-2 to TRBJ1-4; D is ambiguous. Germline V lookup: CDR1 SGHTA, CDR2 FQGNSA. The CDR3 has 16 amino acids. Trimming left V 2 bases short and J 5 bases short, with 15 bases between. The full variable domain, rest sourced from reference TRBV7-2 and TRBJ1-4, is GAGVSQSPSNKVTEKGKDVELRCDPISGHTALYWYRQSLGQGLEFLIYFQGNSAPDKSGLPSDRFSAERTGGSVSTLTIQRTQQEDSAVYLCASSLRPAQTNEKLFFGSGTQLSVL.